This T cell receptor beta chain was observed in a study of human T cells and chemical hapten exposure. About the research overall: Alopecia areata, totalis and universalis patients, mostly female, were included.

As for this clonotype: What it recognizes is unknown.

Germline assignment: CDR1 DFQATT and CDR2 SNEGSKA (reference sequence). The CDR3 length is 14 residues. The ends were cut back, 3 bases at V and 1 base at J, with 12 bases in the middle. Study-wide points: Alopecia affecting every donor means their immune response may not match healthy people's. Compared with pre-sensitization or healthy control sets, expanded TCRs clustered more.

Time point reported: patch test 2, 6 weeks after DPC sensitization. Treatment of the sample: therapeutic diphenylcyclopropenone sensitization with weekly scalp DPC. In TCRdb, the RACE reads were re-called with MiXCR into one record per CDR3 protein. Among 70,000 to 90,000 distinct CDR3 sequences, over 9.5% were seen once, and the ten largest hold about 5%. J is TRBJ2-5 and V is TRBV20-1; TRBD1 is a possible D gene (5 bases). The clonotype was recovered from a woman aged 50 to 60 with alopecia areata. Some clones in this sample may be carry-over from other donors' samples. This specimen was whole blood, taken in connection with sensitization to the hapten diphenylcyclopropenone (DPC). CDR3 sequence: CSASKTAFQETQYF. The CDR3 region has the DNA TGCAGTGCTAGTAAGACAGCGTTCCAAGAGACCCAGTACTTC.